Below, one T cell receptor beta chain is given with its context. V dropped 5 bases and J dropped 6 bases, with 14 bases sitting between them. Germline lookup yields CDR1 LNHDA and CDR2 SQIVND (reference sequence). This CDR3 contains 13 residues. This entry belongs to a study of blood T cell repertoires in COVID-19. In the authors' workflow: Amplifying reference gene primers gave estimates of nucleated cell counts. The data were produced by immunoSEQ multiplex PCR, yet TCRdb's version contains in-frame clones alone and is incomplete. The DNA was the basis for D and trimming; V, J and clone size are from that table. Of tens of thousands of clones listed, around 89% are singletons.

The sample comprised peripheral blood. The source of this sequence is a woman aged 80 or over with acute or convalescent COVID-19. J is TRBJ2-7 and V is TRBV19, with D possibly TRBD2 on 6 matching bases. CDR3 DNA: TGTGCCAGTAGTGTGGGACTCCTCGGCGAGCAGTACTTC. This translates into CASSVGLLGEQYF.